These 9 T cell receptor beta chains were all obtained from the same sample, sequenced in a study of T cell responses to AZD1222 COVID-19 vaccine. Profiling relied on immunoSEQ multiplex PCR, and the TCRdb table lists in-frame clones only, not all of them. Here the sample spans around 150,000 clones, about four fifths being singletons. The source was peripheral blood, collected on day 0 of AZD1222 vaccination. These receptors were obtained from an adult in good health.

CDR3 bases: TGTGCCAGCAGTCGCCGTGGGGACAGGGGGCGAACCTATAGCAATCAGCCCCAGCATTTT. Residues: CASSRRGDRGRTYSNQPQHF. The genes are TRBV6-6 and TRBJ1-5, with 12 bases that match TRBD1. The CDR3 runs to 20 residues. The junction had 14 bases not matched to a gene; V was cut back by 5 bases and J by 0 bases. Germline V lookup: CDR1 MNHNY, CDR2 SVGAGI (reference sequence).

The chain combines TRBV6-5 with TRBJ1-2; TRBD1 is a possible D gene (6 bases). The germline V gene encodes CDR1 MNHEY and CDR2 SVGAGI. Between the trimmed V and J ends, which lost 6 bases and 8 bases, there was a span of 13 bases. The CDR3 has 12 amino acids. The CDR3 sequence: CASRQGPGGYTF. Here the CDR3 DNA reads TGTGCCAGCAGACAGGGCCCGGGAGGCTACACCTTC.

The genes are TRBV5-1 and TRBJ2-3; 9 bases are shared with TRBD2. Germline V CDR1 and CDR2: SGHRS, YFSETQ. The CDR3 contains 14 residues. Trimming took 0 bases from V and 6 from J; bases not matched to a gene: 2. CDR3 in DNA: TGCGCCAGCAGCTTGGTAGCGGGGGCGGATACGCAGTATTTT. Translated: CASSLVAGADTQYF.

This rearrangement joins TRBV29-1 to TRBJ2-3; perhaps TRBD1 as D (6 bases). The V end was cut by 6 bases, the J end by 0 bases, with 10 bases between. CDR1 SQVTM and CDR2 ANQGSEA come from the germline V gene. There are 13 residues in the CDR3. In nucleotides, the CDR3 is TGCAGCGTGGACAGCCCTAGCACAGATACGCAGTATTTT. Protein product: CSVDSPSTDTQYF.

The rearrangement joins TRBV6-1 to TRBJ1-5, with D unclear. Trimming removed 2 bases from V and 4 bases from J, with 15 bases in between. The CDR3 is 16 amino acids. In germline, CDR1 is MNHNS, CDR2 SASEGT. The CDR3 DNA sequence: TGTGCCAGCAGTGAACAACACCTTTTGTGGAATCAGCCCCAGCATTTT. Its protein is CASSEQHLLWNQPQHF.

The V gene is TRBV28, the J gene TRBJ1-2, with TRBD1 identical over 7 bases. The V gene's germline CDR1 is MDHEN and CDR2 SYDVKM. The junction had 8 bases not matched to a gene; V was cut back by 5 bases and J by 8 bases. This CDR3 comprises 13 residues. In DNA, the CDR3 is TGTGCCAGCAGTAAGACAGGGTATACGGGCTACACCTTC. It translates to CASSKTGYTGYTF.

CDR3 region: CASNAWGRATNEKLFF. In DNA form, the CDR3 reads TGTGCCAGCAATGCCTGGGGCCGTGCAACTAATGAAAAACTGTTTTTT. The chain has TRBV28 and TRBJ1-4; D may be TRBD1 (5 bases). The CDR3 length is 16 residues. V lost 7 bases, J lost 0 bases, and 15 bases lay in between. Germline assignment: CDR1 MDHEN and CDR2 SYDVKM.

Here the CDR3 reads CASSLTSQAGNEQFF. The CDR3 nucleotides are TGTGCCAGCAGCTTAACATCCCAAGCCGGGAATGAGCAGTTCTTC. The chain links TRBV7-3 to TRBJ2-1, with D hard to call. CDR3 length equals 15 residues. CDR1 is SGHTA, CDR2 FQGTGA, per germline. Trimming removed 0 bases at V and 7 bases at J, with 13 bases between.

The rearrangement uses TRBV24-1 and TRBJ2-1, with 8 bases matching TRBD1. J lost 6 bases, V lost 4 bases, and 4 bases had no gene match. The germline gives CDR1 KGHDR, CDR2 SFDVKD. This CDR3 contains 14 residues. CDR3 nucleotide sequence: TGTGCCACCAGTGAACGGACAGGGCCCAATGAGCAGTTCTTC. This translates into CATSERTGPNEQFF.